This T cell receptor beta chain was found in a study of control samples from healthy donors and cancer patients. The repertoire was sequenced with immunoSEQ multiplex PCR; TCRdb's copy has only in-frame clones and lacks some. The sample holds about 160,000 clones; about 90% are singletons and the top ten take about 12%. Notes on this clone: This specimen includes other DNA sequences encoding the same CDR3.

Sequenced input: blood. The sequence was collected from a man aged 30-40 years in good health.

CDR3 in DNA: TGTGCCAGCAGTTACGGGGAGACCCAGTACTTC. The encoded protein is CASSYGETQYF. The rearrangement joins TRBV6-5 to TRBJ2-5; no reliable D call. Germline V gene lookup returns CDR1 MNHEY and CDR2 SVGAGI. V lost 2 bases and J lost 5, with 3 bases in between. The CDR3 is made up of 11 amino acids.